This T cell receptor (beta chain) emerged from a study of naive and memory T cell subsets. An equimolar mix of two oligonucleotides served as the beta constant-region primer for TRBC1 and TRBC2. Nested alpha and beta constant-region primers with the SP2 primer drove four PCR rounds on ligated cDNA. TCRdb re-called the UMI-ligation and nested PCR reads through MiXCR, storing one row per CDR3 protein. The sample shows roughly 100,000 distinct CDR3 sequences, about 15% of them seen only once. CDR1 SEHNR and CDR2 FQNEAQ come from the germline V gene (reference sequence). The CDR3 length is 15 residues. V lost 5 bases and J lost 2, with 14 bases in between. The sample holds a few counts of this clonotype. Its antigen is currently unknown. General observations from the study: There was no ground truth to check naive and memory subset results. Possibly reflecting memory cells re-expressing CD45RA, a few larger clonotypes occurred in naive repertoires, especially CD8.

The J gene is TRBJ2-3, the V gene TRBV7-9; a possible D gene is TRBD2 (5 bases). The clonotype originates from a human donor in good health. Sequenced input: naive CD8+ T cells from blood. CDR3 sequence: CASSPNSGYTDTQYF. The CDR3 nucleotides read TGTGCCAGCAGCCCCAACTCGGGATACACAGATACGCAGTATTTT.